Listed below are T cell receptor beta chains from one sample, sequenced in a study of T-cell memory formation after mild COVID-19. TCRdb re-analysed the 5' RACE reads in MiXCR, keeping a single row per CDR3 protein. This table holds a few hundred thousand distinct CDR3 sequences, 7.5% to 9.5% found once. The sequenced sample was PBMCs or a T cell subset sorted from them (not recorded which). These receptors were taken from a man aged 18 to 30 who had mild COVID-19 (a few samples of this study predate the infection). Cell type and time point are not known. The CDR3 runs from the conserved cysteine through the conserved F or W. Each record gives: clone size, V gene, D gene, J gene, CDR3 DNA, CDR3 protein. A D gene is named only where the DNA matches it firmly. Size is stated for part of the rows, as once, few or many counts, or as a class when the clone is expanded.

many	TRBV5-1	.	TRBJ2-1	TGCGCCAGCAGCTTCCAGGACCTCTCCTACAATGAGCAGTTCTTC	CASSFQDLSYNEQFF
many	TRBV24-1	TRBD1	TRBJ2-1	TGTGCCACCAGCAGGGACAGGGGATTTGATGAGCAGTTCTTC	CATSRDRGFDEQFF
many	TRBV10-2	.	TRBJ2-3	TGCGCCAGCAGTGAGTGGGTAGCGGGCACAGATACGCAGTATTTT	CASSEWVAGTDTQYF
many	TRBV12-3/TRBV12-4	TRBD2	TRBJ2-4	TGTGCCAGCAGCCAGCGGGGGGGGGCCAAAAACATTCAGTACTTC	CASSQRGGAKNIQYF
.	TRBV20-1	.	TRBJ2-5	TGCAGTGCTAGGGAGGGGAGGGAGACCCAGTACTTC	CSAREGRETQYF
few	TRBV5-5	TRBD2	TRBJ2-1	TGTGCCAGCAGTCTCACGGGGGGGTATGAGCAGTTCTTC	CASSLTGGYEQFF
.	TRBV5-1	TRBD1	TRBJ1-2	TGCGCCAGCAGCTTGGAGGGGACAGATTATGGCTACACCTTC	CASSLEGTDYGYTF
many	TRBV9	.	TRBJ1-2	TGTGCCAGCAGCGCTTCCGGGACCTCCGATAGCTACACCTTC	CASSASGTSDSYTF
few	TRBV7-2	.	TRBJ2-7	TGTGCCAGCAGCTCGCGCGGGGGCCTTGCCGAGCAGTACTTC	CASSSRGGLAEQYF
few	TRBV7-9	TRBD2	TRBJ2-1	TGTGCCAGCAGGGACCTGGGACTAGCCCTCCATGAGCAGTTCTTC	CASRDLGLALHEQFF
.	TRBV7-9	TRBD1	TRBJ1-4	TGTGCCAGCAGCCTATACAGGGGGCCTGAAAAACTGTTTTTT	CASSLYRGPEKLFF
few	TRBV5-1	.	TRBJ1-3	TGCGCCAGCAGCTTGGCCGGCATTGGAAACACCATATATTTT	CASSLAGIGNTIYF
few	TRBV5-1	.	TRBJ1-2	TGCGCCAGCAGCTTCTCAGGGAGTGGCTACACCTTC	CASSFSGSGYTF
.	TRBV27	.	TRBJ2-5	TGTGCCAGCAGCCCTGGGCGCCGGGAGACCCAGTACTTC	CASSPGRRETQYF
few	TRBV6-2/TRBV6-3	TRBD2	TRBJ2-1	TGTGCCAGCAGTCGGACCGTATGGCGGGAGAGCTCCTACAATGAGCAGTTCTTC	CASSRTVWRESSYNEQFF
.	TRBV10-3	.	TRBJ2-2	TGTGCCTTAGCGGAACAGGAGACGGCCGGGGAGCTGTTTTTT	CALAEQETAGELFF
.	TRBV29-1	.	TRBJ2-1	TGCAGCGTTGAAGATCCGGCAGGAGGGATCTTC	CSVEDPAGGIF
few	TRBV6-6	.	TRBJ1-1	TGTGCCAGCAGCTACTTCGACAGTAGCACTGAAGCTTTCTTT	CASSYFDSSTEAFF
many	TRBV12-3/TRBV12-4	.	TRBJ1-1	TGTGCCAGCAGTTTATGGCGCGGGAACACTGAAGCTTTCTTT	CASSLWRGNTEAFF
.	TRBV7-9	.	TRBJ2-3	TGTGCCAGCAGCTCAGGCAGGGTTCGGACAGATACGCAGTATTTT	CASSSGRVRTDTQYF
.	TRBV12-3/TRBV12-4	TRBD1	TRBJ2-4	TGTGCCAGCAGTAGACGGGACAGGGGAAACATTCAGTACTTC	CASSRRDRGNIQYF
many	TRBV5-1	.	TRBJ2-3	TGTGCCAGCTCACCAGGGCAGGGCACAGATACGCAGTATTTT	CASSPGQGTDTQYF
many	TRBV11-2	.	TRBJ1-1	TGTGCCAGCAGCTTCAACAGGATGGGCACTGAAGCTTTCTTT	CASSFNRMGTEAFF
.	TRBV20-1	TRBD1	TRBJ1-5	TGCAGTGCCACCTCGACAGGGAATCAGCCCCAGCATTTT	CSATSTGNQPQHF
.	TRBV5-1	.	TRBJ1-1	TGCGCCAGCAGCTTGGCCTTACACGAGAACACTGAAGCTTTCTTT	CASSLALHENTEAFF
many	TRBV20-1	.	TRBJ1-1	TGCAGTGCTACCCGAGGTCGGGACATTGAAGCTTTCTTT	CSATRGRDIEAFF
.	TRBV24-1	.	TRBJ2-3	TGTGCCACCAGTGAACCAGGGGGGATGGCAGATACGCAGTATTTT	CATSEPGGMADTQYF
.	TRBV11-1	.	TRBJ2-1	TGTGCCAGCAGGGACTTAGTTCATGAGCAGTTCTTC	CASRDLVHEQFF
many	TRBV10-3	.	TRBJ2-2	TGTGCCATCAAAGAGACTGGGGACACCGGGGAGCTGTTTTTT	CAIKETGDTGELFF
.	TRBV29-1	.	TRBJ2-3	TGCAGCGTTGACAGGTCAGATACGCAGTATTTT	CSVDRSDTQYF
many	TRBV5-1	TRBD1	TRBJ1-4	TGCGCCAGCAGCCCGGGACAGCTTAATGAAAAACTGTTTTTT	CASSPGQLNEKLFF
few	TRBV5-1	.	TRBJ2-3	TGCGCCAGCAGCATCCGACAGCCTAGCACAGATACGCAGTATTTT	CASSIRQPSTDTQYF
.	TRBV15	TRBD1	TRBJ2-4	TGTGCCACCAGCAAGACCTGGGACAGGAGTGACATCCTTGAAGCCAAAAACATTCAGTACTTC	CATSKTWDRSDILEAKNIQYF